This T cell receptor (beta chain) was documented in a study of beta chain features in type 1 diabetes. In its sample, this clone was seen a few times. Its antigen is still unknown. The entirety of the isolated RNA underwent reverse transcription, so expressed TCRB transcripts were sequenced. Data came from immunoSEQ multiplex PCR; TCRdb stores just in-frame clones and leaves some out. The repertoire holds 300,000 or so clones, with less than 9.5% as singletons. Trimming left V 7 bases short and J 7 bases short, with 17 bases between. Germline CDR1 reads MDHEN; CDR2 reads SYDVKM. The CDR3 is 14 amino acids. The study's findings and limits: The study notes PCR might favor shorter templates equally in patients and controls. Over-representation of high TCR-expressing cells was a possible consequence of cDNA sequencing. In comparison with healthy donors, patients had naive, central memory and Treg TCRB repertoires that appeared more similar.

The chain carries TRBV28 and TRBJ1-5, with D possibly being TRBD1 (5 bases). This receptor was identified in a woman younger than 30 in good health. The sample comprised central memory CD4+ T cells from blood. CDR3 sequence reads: CASIRDRIRQPQHF. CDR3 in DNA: TGTGCCAGCATCAGGGACCGCATACGACAGCCCCAGCATTTT.